This T cell receptor beta chain was identified during a study of cytomegalovirus exposure and HLA in healthy donors. Study-wide findings and caveats: In a later analysis, a genetic analysis reported fewer productive-TCR N-insertions in an Asian-associated ancestry cluster than the cohort average. In a later analysis, HLA-associated TCR beta chains were more clonally expanded than equally common others. When analyzed later, the rates of TCR association showed variation by HLA locus, with DRB1 the most and HLA-C the fewest. In terms of immune exposure information, only CMV serostatus was available.

This clone is a singleton in its sample. Its specificity is not known. Researchers ran the PCR with 60 Vbeta and 13 Jbeta primers. The table came from immunoSEQ multiplex PCR; TCRdb's copy has only in-frame clones and leaves some out. The sample lists under 150,000 clones; about 68% were seen once. The sequenced sample consisted of PBMCs. The sequence came from a woman between 40 and 50 years old in good health and CMV-seropositive.

This chain's CDR3 is CASRPGSLSYGYTF. The CDR3 DNA reads TGTGCCAGCAGACCCGGGAGCCTGTCCTATGGCTACACCTTC. This chain connects TRBV6-6 to TRBJ1-2; no firm D call. The CDR3 extends over 14 amino acids. The germline V and J ends were trimmed by 6 bases and 4 bases, with 15 bases remaining between them. CDR1 MNHNY and CDR2 SVGAGI come from the germline V gene (reference sequence).